A single sample is the source of the 22 T cell receptor beta chains below, sequenced in a study of cytomegalovirus exposure and HLA in healthy donors. 60 Vbeta and 13 Jbeta primers were used in PCR. Repertoires were generated with immunoSEQ multiplex PCR, while TCRdb's copy carries only in-frame clones and drops some. The profile shows around 97,000 clones, 73% of them singletons. Input material: PBMCs. The origin of the receptors is a man in his forties in good health and CMV-seronegative.

This clone was counted only a few times. The gene calls are TRBV5-6 and TRBJ1-5, with D tentatively TRBD1 (5 bases). The ends were cut back, 4 bases at V and 9 bases at J, with 11 bases in the middle. Germline CDR1 reads SGHDT; CDR2 reads YYEEEE. This CDR3 has 12 amino acids. As DNA, the CDR3 is TGTGCCAGCAGCCGGGGGGGTAGGCCCCAGCATTTT. Protein product: CASSRGGRPQHF.

The chain carries TRBV4-2 and TRBJ2-7; the D gene is possibly TRBD2 (6 bases). Germline V CDR1 and CDR2: LGHNA, YNFKEQ. CDR3 size: 15 residues. Deletions cut 5 bases from V and 0 bases from J, with 14 bases between. In DNA form, the CDR3 reads TGTGCCAGCAGCGAAGTGGACGGGAGCTCCTACGAGCAGTACTTC. It encodes CASSEVDGSSYEQYF.

This chain joins TRBV15 and TRBJ2-5; tentatively, D is TRBD1 (6 bases). Trimming took 3 bases from V and 0 from J, leaving 14 bases between them. Germline V gene sequence: CDR1 LNHNV, CDR2 YYDKDF (reference sequence). CDR3 length: 16 residues. The CDR3 DNA reads as TGTGCCACCAGCAGGGGCCAAACAGGGTACCAAGAGACCCAGTACTTC. Protein product: CATSRGQTGYQETQYF. Supplemented by reference TRBV15 and TRBJ2-5, the full variable domain reads DAMVIQNPRYQVTQFGKPVTLSCSQTLNHNVMYWYQQKSSQAPKLLFHYYDKDFNNEADTPDNFQSRRPNTSFCFLDIRSPGLGDTAMYLCATSRGQTGYQETQYFGPGTRLLVL.

The gene calls are TRBV9 and TRBJ1-2, with D possibly being TRBD1 (5 bases). CDR3 length: 15 amino acids. The germline V and J ends were trimmed by 0 bases and 3 bases, with 12 bases remaining between them. Germline CDR1 and CDR2: SGDLS and YYNGEE. CDR3 sequence: CASSVAAGFDYGYTF. The CDR3 nucleotides are TGTGCCAGCAGCGTAGCGGCAGGGTTCGACTATGGCTACACCTTC. Complete variable domain (other parts from reference TRBV9 and TRBJ1-2): DSGVTQTPKHLITATGQRVTLRCSPRSGDLSVYWYQQSLDQGLQFLIQYYNGEERAKGNILERFSAQQFPDLHSELNLSSLELGDSALYFCASSVAAGFDYGYTFGSGTRLTVV.

The rearrangement joins TRBV27 to TRBJ1-2; D may be TRBD1 (5 bases). The V end lost 4 bases, the J end lost 8 bases, and 17 bases lay between the germline ends. The CDR3 is 14 amino acids. CDR1 is MNHEY and CDR2 is SMNVEV in the germline V gene (reference sequence). The CDR3 coding sequence is TGTGCCAGCAGTTACACAGGTTCGGGCGTGGGCTACACCTTC. Amino acid sequence: CASSYTGSGVGYTF.

This clone was seen more than once but under ten times. The chain recombines TRBV6-5 with TRBJ2-1, with TRBD1 as a possible D gene (5 bases). Germline values: CDR1 MNHEY, CDR2 SVGAGI. The CDR3 totals 13 residues. Trimming removed 6 bases from V and 6 bases from J, with 12 bases in between. CDR3 sequence reads: CASSRRGGNEQFF. The DNA of the CDR3 is TGTGCCAGCAGCCGAAGGGGCGGCAATGAGCAGTTCTTC.

V usage is TRBV5-1 and J usage is TRBJ1-2; 7 nucleotides align to TRBD1. The CDR3 consists of 14 residues. Germline CDR1 is SGHRS and CDR2 is YFSETQ. The V gene end was trimmed by 3 bases and the J gene end by 8 bases; junction bases not matched to a gene: 10. CDR3 nucleotide sequence: TGCGCCAGCAGCTCCGACAGGGCAGGGGCAGGCTACACCTTC. It translates to CASSSDRAGAGYTF.

This clone came up once. The chain carries TRBV4-3 and TRBJ2-5, with 8 nucleotides matching TRBD1. Germline V gives CDR1 LGHNA, CDR2 YSLEER. The CDR3 runs to 13 residues. Unmatched junction bases numbered 3, after V lost 8 bases and J lost 1 base. The CDR3 is CASGTGLQETQYF. In DNA, the CDR3 is TGCGCCAGCGGGACAGGCCTCCAAGAGACCCAGTACTTC.

This clone was counted between two and nine times. The chain carries TRBV2 and TRBJ1-4, with D perhaps matching TRBD1 (5 bases). Per germline, CDR1 SNHLY and CDR2 FYNNEI. The germline V and J ends were trimmed by 6 bases and 0 bases, with 11 bases remaining between them. This CDR3 region has 15 residues. The CDR3 DNA is TGTGCCAGCAGGTTGACAGTTGCAACTAATGAAAAACTGTTTTTT. Its protein product is CASRLTVATNEKLFF.

The chain links TRBV7-9 to TRBJ1-2; TRBD1 matches at 7 bases. The CDR3 has 16 residues. Germline V gene data show CDR1 as SEHNR and CDR2 as FQNEAQ (reference sequence). The J segment lost 8 bases and the V segment lost 2 bases, leaving 14 bases of the junction unmatched. The CDR3 sequence: CASSLHLRGAAEGYTF. In DNA, the CDR3 is TGTGCCAGCAGCTTACATCTCAGGGGGGCGGCAGAGGGCTACACCTTC.

As for this clone: The conserved final phenylalanine or tryptophan is absent from the CDR3, which likely points to a read error. The chain combines TRBV4-1 with TRBJ1-4; 8 bases agree with TRBD1. With 4 bases clipped from V and 3 bases from J, the junction kept 10 bases outside the gene matches. CDR3 length: 17 amino acids. Germline values: CDR1 MGHRA, CDR2 YSYEKL. The CDR3 protein is CASSPRGRGRPNEKLFV. The CDR3 bases are TGCGCCAGCAGCCCCCGAGGCAGGGGGCGACCTAATGAAAAACTGTTTGTT.

Concerning this clone itself: The junction differs from germline at one of its ends, possibly a read error. This chain links TRBV5-6 with TRBJ2-1; 9 bases fit TRBD1. CDR1 is SGHDT and CDR2 is YYEEEE in the germline V gene. The CDR3 sequence is 12 residues long. The DNA for the CDR3 is TGTGCCAGCAGCGGGGGGGCTGGACAGGGGCTCTTC. Translation: CASSGGAGQGLF.

This chain joins TRBV5-1 and TRBJ2-6; 11 nucleotides line up with TRBD1. Germline V gene lookup returns CDR1 SGHRS and CDR2 YFSETQ. CDR3 length equals 17 residues. The ends lost 3 bases at V and 0 bases at J; junction bases unmatched: 2. The CDR3 region has the DNA TGCGCCAGCAGCTCCGGGACAGGGGGCTCTGGGGCCAACGTCCTGACTTTC. It encodes CASSSGTGGSGANVLTF.

This sequence joins TRBV4-2 and TRBJ2-7; the D gene is possibly TRBD1 (6 bases). The V end was cut by 3 bases, the J end by 6 bases, with 15 bases between. CDR3 length: 14 residues. The V gene's germline CDR1 is LGHNA and CDR2 YNFKEQ. CDR3 sequence: CASSQGRGPIEQYF. The CDR3 DNA sequence: TGTGCCAGCAGCCAGGGCAGGGGACCGATCGAGCAGTACTTC.

This clone came up a few times. The V gene is TRBV5-6, the J gene TRBJ2-3, with D possibly being TRBD1 (6 bases). With 3 bases removed from V and 8 bases from J, the gap between germline ends came to 22 bases. Germline-derived CDR1 and CDR2 are SGHDT and YYEEEE. The CDR3 sequence is 16 residues long. CDR3 bases: TGTGCCAGCAGCTCCCTTGACAGGCGCCCTGGAGGTACGCAGTATTTT. Translated, it gives CASSSLDRRPGGTQYF.

This clone was recorded a few times. The CDR3 DNA reads as TGCGCCAGCAGCTTAGATATTAGCTCCTACAATGAGCAGTTCTTC. It specifies CASSLDISSYNEQFF. The J gene is TRBJ2-1, the V gene TRBV5-1; D remains ambiguous. The V gene's germline CDR1 is SGHRS and CDR2 YFSETQ. The CDR3 length is 15 residues. Between the trimmed V and J ends, which lost 2 bases and 0 bases, there was a span of 9 bases. The full variable domain, rest sourced from reference TRBV5-1 and TRBJ2-1, is KAGVTQTPRYLIKTRGQQVTLSCSPISGHRSVSWYQQTPGQGLQFLFEYFSETQRNKGNFPGRFSGRQFSNSRSEMNVSTLELGDSALYLCASSLDISSYNEQFFGPGTRLTVL.

V usage is TRBV5-4 and J usage is TRBJ2-1; possibly TRBD2 for D (6 bases). The CDR3 has 14 residues. Per germline, CDR1 SGHNT and CDR2 YYREEE (reference sequence). Trimming removed 7 bases from V and 4 bases from J, with 15 bases in between. The CDR3 loop reads CASARAGTYNEQFF. CDR3 sequence (DNA): TGTGCCAGCGCACGGGCGGGGACGTACAATGAGCAGTTCTTC.

Of note for this clone: The same CDR3 arises from other DNA sequences in this sample as well. V is TRBV5-4 and J is TRBJ2-3; 13 bases align to TRBD2. Germline trimming cut 3 bases from V and 6 bases from J; bases unmatched to any gene: 1. The V gene's germline CDR1 is SGHNT and CDR2 YYREEE (reference sequence). CDR3 size: 14 residues. The DNA of the CDR3 is TGTGCCAGCAGCTCGGGACTAGCGGGGGATACGCAGTATTTT. Amino acids: CASSSGLAGDTQYF.

The V and J genes are TRBV28 and TRBJ2-5; no clear D. Trimming removed 4 bases at V and 5 bases at J, with 8 bases between. The CDR3 is 12 amino acids. Germline values: CDR1 MDHEN, CDR2 SYDVKM. CDR3 in amino acids: CASSYNGETQYF. The CDR3 DNA reads as TGTGCCAGCAGTTATAACGGGGAGACCCAGTACTTC.

For the CDR3, the DNA is TGTGCCAGCAGGCCCCAGGGCAGGAGTAATGAAAAACTGTTTTTT. As protein: CASRPQGRSNEKLFF. The chain has TRBV7-9 and TRBJ1-4; maybe TRBD1 (5 bases). Trimming cost V 6 bases and J 4 bases, with 15 bases left between them. Per the germline V gene, CDR1 is SEHNR and CDR2 is FQNEAQ (reference sequence). The CDR3 runs to 15 residues.

CDR3 bases: TGCGCCAGCAGCCAAGCCAGGGTTAGCAATGAAAAACTGTTTTTT. Translating gives CASSQARVSNEKLFF. This chain connects TRBV4-3 to TRBJ1-4, with D possibly being TRBD1 (5 bases). Germline CDR1 reads LGHNA; CDR2 reads YSLEER. V lost 1 base and J lost 5, with 11 bases in between. The CDR3 covers 15 residues.

CDR3 DNA: TGTGCCAGCAGCGTTGGCAGGGCGACCTACGAGCAGTACTTC. It translates to CASSVGRATYEQYF. The chain employs TRBV9 and TRBJ2-7, with D maybe TRBD1 (5 bases). CDR1 is SGDLS, CDR2 YYNGEE, per germline. This CDR3 contains 14 residues. Trimming cost V 2 bases and J 2 bases, with 11 bases left between them.